The subject of this entry is one T cell receptor (beta chain). Its antigen is unknown. Unsorted material relied on roughly 100 million PBMCs as the source of genomic DNA. At the deep level, the assay was run. Original handling: From ImmunoSEQ came sequences covering only the junction and carrying no quality scores, so filtering differed. Produced via immunoSEQ multiplex PCR; TCRdb's table is partial and in-frame only. V, J and clone size derive from that table, while D and trimming were established from the DNA sequence. The sample includes hundreds of thousands of clones, roughly 79% of them seen just once. This sample was included in a study of shared clonotypes between healthy human individuals. Germline loops: CDR1 SQVTM, CDR2 ANQGSEA. This CDR3 comprises 14 residues. Trimming pared 4 bases from V and 0 bases from J, leaving 11 bases between. Study-wide findings and caveats: How much donors shared clonotypes was expected to be affected by sequencing depth.

V gene TRBV29-1 combines with J gene TRBJ2-3; D is unclear. Source material: PBMCs. This receptor was taken from a woman aged 40 to 50 in good health. Some clones in this sample may be carry-over from other donors' samples. CDR3 sequence (DNA): TGCAGCGTTGGCCGTGGTCAGAGCACAGATACGCAGTATTTT. It yields the protein CSVGRGQSTDTQYF.